This T cell receptor beta chain came from a study of T cell responses to AZD1222 COVID-19 vaccine. Overall study: Pooled in the analysis were second doses at about 4 or about 12 weeks.

This table comes from immunoSEQ multiplex PCR, and its TCRdb copy is limited to in-frame clones, with some not included. The repertoire holds 110,000 to 150,000 clones, with 90% to 95% as singletons. As for this clone: No antigen is known for it.

The V and J ends lost 6 bases and 0 bases respectively, with 8 bases between them. The CDR3 is 14 residues long. CDR1 is LNHDA, CDR2 SQIVND, per germline (reference sequence). Notes on the study in general: Regions 160-218 and 743-854 dominated among vaccine-associated CD4 TCRs spanning spike. Just five to seven people given AZD1222 tested seropositive at baseline.

The receptor comes from an adult in good health. This rearrangement joins TRBV19 to TRBJ2-2, with D perhaps assigned TRBD1 or TRBD2 (5 bases each). The sample here was peripheral blood, taken on day 0 of AZD1222 vaccination. CDR3 coding DNA: TGTGCCAGTAGGGGACGACCGAACACCGGGGAGCTGTTTTTT. Protein product: CASRGRPNTGELFF.